This T cell receptor (beta chain) was recorded in a study of T cell repertoires in cytomegalovirus infection (dated by TCRdb to between 2018 and 2021). Describing the broader study: Donor HLA type was relevant to the analysis, as public TCR beta signatures indicated carriage of CMV infection together with the matching HLA type. The research as a whole found: In the ex vivo response, HLA-C-restricted CMV-specific TCR beta clonotypes were dominant, and in two of eight donors the single most frequent clonotype came from this HLA-C-restricted group. Cumulative frequency of public TCR beta family members discriminated carriers of CMV infection plus the relevant HLA type in this cohort and an independent roughly 330-donor cohort.

For CDR1 and CDR2, the germline V gene lists SGHRS and YFSETQ. The CDR3 measures 14 amino acids from cysteine to phenylalanine. Solely the CDR3 DNA is kept, with 42 bases framed from the first base. V loses 0 bases, J loses 5 bases, and the germline ends lie 10 bases apart. Worth noting for this clonotype: Its target antigen remains unknown. Base qualities were left out, and no much larger clone turns up one base away.

These reads were obtained on an Illumina HiSeq 1500. TCRdb cleaned the public reads at Q25 with fastp, built clones with MiXCR and kept in-frame beta chains. When rows share a CDR3 protein, they turn into one entry using the most common DNA and genes. In all, the sample holds almost 500,000 distinct CDR3 sequences, and 11% of those were seen once. Roughly a tenth of the sample goes to the ten largest clones. Sequencing was performed on PBMCs. The TCR comes from a human donor in good health (CMV status not recorded). Some clones in this sample may be carry-over from other donors' samples. The sequence links TRBV5-1 to TRBJ2-3; the D gene cannot be named for sure. This receptor carries the CDR3 CASSLADGGDTQYF. The sequenced DNA is TGCGCCAGCAGCTTGGCCGATGGTGGAGATACGCAGTATTTT.